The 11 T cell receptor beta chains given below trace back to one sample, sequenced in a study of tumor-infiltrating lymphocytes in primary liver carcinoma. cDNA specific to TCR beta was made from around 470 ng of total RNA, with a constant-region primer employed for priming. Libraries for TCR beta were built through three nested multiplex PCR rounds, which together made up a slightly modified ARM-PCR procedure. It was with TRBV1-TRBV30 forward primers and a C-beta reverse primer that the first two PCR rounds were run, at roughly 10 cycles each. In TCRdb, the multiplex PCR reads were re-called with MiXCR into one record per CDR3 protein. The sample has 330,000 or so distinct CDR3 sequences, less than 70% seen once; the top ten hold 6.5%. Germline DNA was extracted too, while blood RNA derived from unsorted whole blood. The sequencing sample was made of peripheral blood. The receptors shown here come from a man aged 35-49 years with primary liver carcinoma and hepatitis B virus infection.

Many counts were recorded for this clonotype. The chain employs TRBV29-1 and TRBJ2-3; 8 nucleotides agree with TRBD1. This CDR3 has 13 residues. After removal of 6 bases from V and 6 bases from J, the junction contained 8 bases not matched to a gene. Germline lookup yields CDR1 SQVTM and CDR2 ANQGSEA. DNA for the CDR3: TGCAGCGTCCGAGGACAGGGTGGGGATACGCAGTATTTT. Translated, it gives CSVRGQGGDTQYF.

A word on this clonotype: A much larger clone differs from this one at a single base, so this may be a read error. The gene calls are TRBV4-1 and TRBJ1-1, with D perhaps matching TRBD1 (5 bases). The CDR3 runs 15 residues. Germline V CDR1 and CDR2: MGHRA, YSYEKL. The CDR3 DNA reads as TGCGCCAGCAGCCAAGCGACAGAAAGTAGAACTGAAGCTTCCTTT. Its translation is CASSQATESRTEASF.

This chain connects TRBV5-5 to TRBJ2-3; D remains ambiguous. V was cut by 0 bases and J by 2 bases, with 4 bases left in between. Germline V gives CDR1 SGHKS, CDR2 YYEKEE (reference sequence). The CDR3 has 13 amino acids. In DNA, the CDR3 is TGTGCCAGCAGCTTGGAGGTCACAGATACGCAGTATTTT. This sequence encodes CASSLEVTDTQYF.

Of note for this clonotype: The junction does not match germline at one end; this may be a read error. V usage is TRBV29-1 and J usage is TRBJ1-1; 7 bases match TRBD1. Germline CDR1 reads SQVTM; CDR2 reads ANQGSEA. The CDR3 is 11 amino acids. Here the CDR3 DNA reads TGTAGCGTTCGACAGGGAAGTGAAGCTTTCTTT. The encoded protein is CSVRQGSEAFF.

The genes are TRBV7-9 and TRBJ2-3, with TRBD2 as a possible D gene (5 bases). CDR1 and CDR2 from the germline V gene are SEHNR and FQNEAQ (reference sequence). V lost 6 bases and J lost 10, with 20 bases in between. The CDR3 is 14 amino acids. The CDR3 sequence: CASSPDSKISAQYF. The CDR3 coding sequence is TGTGCCAGCAGTCCGGACTCCAAAATTTCGGCGCAGTATTTT.

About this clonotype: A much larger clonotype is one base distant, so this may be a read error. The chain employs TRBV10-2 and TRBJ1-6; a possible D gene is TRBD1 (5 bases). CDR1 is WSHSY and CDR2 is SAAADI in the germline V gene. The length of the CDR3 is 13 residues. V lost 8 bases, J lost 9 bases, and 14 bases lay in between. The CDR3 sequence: CASRIGDPSPLHF. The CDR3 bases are TGCGCCAGCCGGATAGGGGATCCTTCACCCCTCCACTTT.

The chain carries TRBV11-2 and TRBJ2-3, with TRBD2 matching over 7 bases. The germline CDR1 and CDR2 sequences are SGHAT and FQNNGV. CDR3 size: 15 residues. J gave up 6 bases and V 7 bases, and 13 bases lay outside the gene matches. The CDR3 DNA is TGTGCCAGCATCTTGGGCGGGAGTGGGACTGATACGCAGTATTTT. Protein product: CASILGGSGTDTQYF.

CDR3 region: CASSYSEQPGLRNEKLFF. The CDR3 bases are TGTGCCAGCAGTTACTCGGAGCAACCGGGACTACGAAATGAAAAACTGTTTTTT. V is TRBV6-6 and J is TRBJ1-4; D is possibly TRBD1 (5 bases). The V end lost 0 bases, the J end lost 5 bases, and 19 bases lay between the germline ends. Germline V gene lookup returns CDR1 MNHNY and CDR2 SVGAGI (reference sequence). CDR3 length equals 18 residues.

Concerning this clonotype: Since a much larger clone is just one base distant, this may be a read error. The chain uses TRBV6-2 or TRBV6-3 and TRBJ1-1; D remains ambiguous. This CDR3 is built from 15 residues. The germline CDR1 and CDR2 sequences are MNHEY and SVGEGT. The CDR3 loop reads CASCYSRRVNTEAFF. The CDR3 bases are TGTGCCAGCTGTTACTCGCGAAGAGTGAACACTGAAGCTTTCTTT.

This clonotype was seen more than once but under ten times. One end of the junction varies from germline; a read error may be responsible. The CDR3 loop is CASRYSIGSYNEQFF. CDR3 coding DNA: TGTGCCAGCCGTTACTCGATAGGTTCCTACAATGAGCAGTTCTTC. This rearrangement joins TRBV6-5 to TRBJ2-1; D unclear. CDR1 is MNHEY, CDR2 SVGAGI, per germline. The CDR3 has 15 amino acids.

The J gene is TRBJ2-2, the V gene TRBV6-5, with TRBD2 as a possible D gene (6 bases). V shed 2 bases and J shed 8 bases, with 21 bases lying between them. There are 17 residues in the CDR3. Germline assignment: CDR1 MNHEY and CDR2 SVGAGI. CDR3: CASSYKTLVGGGGELFF. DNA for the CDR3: TGTGCCAGCAGTTACAAGACACTAGTGGGAGGAGGGGGGGAGCTGTTTTTT.